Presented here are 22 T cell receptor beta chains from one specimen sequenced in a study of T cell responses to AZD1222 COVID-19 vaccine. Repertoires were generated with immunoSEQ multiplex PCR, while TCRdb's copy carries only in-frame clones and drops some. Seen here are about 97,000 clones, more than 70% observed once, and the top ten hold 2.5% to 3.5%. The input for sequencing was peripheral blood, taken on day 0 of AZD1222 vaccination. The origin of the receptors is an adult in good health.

This CDR3 reads CASSNRGGYGYTF. The CDR3 DNA reads as TGTGCCAGCAGCAATCGCGGGGGCTATGGCTACACCTTC. The rearrangement uses TRBV7-2 and TRBJ1-2, with D tentatively TRBD1 (5 bases). The CDR3 sequence is 13 residues long. Trimming stripped 5 bases from V and 4 bases from J, with 11 bases between. The V gene's germline CDR1 is SGHTA and CDR2 FQGNSA. Together with reference TRBV7-2 and TRBJ1-2, the CDR3 gives the full variable domain: GAGVSQSPSNKVTEKGKDVELRCDPISGHTALYWYRQSLGQGLEFLIYFQGNSAPDKSGLPSDRFSAERTGGSVSTLTIQRTQQEDSAVYLCASSNRGGYGYTFGSGTRLTVV.

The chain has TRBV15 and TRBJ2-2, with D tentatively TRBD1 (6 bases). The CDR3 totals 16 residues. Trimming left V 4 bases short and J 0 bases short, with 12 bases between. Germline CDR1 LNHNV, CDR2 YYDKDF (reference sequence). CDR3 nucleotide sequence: TGTGCCACCAGCACACCGACAGGAACGAACACCGGGGAGCTGTTTTTT. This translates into CATSTPTGTNTGELFF.

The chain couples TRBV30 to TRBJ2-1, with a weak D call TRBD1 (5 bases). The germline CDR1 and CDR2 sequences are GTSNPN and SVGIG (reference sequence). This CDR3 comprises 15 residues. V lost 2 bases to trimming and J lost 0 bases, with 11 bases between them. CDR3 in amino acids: CAWSPGPRSYNEQFF. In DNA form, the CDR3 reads TGTGCCTGGAGTCCAGGGCCCCGCTCCTACAATGAGCAGTTCTTC.

The CDR3 nucleotides are TGTGCCAGCAGCCAAGAACCGGGGGCCGGAGAGACCCAGTACTTC. Encoded protein: CASSQEPGAGETQYF. V gene TRBV14 combines with J gene TRBJ2-5; D could derive from TRBD1 or TRBD2 (6 bases each). Trimming pared 0 bases from V and 4 bases from J, leaving 12 bases between. CDR1 is SGHDN and CDR2 is FVKESK in the germline V gene. This CDR3 is 15 amino acids long.

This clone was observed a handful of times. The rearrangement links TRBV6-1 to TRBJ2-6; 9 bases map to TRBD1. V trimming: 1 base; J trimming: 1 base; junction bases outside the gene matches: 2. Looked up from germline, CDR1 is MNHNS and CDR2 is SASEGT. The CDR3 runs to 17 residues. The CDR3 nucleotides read TGTGCCAGCAGTGAAGGGGACAGGGCGTCTGGGGCCAACGTCCTGACTTTC. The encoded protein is CASSEGDRASGANVLTF.

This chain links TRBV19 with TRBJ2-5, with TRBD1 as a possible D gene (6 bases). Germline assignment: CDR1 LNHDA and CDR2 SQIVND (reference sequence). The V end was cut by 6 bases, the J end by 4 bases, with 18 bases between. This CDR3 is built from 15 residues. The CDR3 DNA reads TGTGCCAGTAGCCGCAGGGGCGGGCAGGGAGAGACCCAGTACTTC. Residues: CASSRRGGQGETQYF.

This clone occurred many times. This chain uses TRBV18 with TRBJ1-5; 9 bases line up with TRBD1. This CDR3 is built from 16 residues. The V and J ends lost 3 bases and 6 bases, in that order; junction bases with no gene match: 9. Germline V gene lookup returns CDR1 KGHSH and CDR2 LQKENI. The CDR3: CASSPLRQGVTQPQHF. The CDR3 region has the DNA TGTGCCAGCTCACCGCTTAGACAGGGGGTTACTCAGCCCCAGCATTTT.

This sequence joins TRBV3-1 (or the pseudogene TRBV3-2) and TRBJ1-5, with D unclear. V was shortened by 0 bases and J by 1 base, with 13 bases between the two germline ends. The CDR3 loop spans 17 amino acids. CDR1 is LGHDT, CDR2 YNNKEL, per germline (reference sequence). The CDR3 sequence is CASSQEGPSRSNQPQHF. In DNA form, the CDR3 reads TGTGCCAGCAGCCAAGAGGGCCCGAGTCGCAGCAATCAGCCCCAGCATTTT.

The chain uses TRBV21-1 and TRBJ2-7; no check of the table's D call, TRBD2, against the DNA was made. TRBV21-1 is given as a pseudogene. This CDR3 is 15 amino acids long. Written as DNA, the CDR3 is TGTGCCAGCAGCAAAGTAGGCGGGTCTGAACACGAGCAGTACTTC. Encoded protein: CASSKVGGSEHEQYF.

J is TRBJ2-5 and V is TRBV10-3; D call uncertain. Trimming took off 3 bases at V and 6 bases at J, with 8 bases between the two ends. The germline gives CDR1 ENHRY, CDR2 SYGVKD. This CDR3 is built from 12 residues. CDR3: CAISDLRQTQYF. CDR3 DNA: TGTGCCATCAGTGACCTCCGCCAGACCCAGTACTTC.

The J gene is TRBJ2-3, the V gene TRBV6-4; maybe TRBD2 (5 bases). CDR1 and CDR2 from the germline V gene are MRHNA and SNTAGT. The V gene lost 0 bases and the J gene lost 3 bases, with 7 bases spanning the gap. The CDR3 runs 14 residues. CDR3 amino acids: CASSDSGGTDTQYF. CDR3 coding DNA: TGTGCCAGCAGTGACTCGGGCGGGACAGATACGCAGTATTTT.

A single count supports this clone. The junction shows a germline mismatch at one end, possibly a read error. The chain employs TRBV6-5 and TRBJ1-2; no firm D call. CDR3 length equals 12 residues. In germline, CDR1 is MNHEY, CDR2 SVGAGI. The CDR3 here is CASSYFGYGYTF. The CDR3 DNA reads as TGTGCCAGCAGCTACTTTGGCTATGGCTACACCTTC.

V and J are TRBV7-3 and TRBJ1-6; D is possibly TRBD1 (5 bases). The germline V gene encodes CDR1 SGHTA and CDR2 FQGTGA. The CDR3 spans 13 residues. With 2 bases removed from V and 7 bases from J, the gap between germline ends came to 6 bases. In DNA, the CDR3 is TGTGCCAGCAGCTTAGGGGGGAATTCACCCCTCCACTTT. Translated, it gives CASSLGGNSPLHF.

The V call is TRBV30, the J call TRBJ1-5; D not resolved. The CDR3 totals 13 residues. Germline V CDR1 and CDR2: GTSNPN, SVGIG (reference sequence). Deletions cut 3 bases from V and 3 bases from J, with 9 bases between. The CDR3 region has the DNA TGTGCCTGGAGCCTAGATATCAATCAGCCCCAGCATTTT. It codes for CAWSLDINQPQHF.

CDR3 nucleotide sequence: TGTGCCAGCAGTTGGTCTGGGGCAGCCGATACGCAGTATTTT. Translation: CASSWSGAADTQYF. V is TRBV6-2 or TRBV6-3 and J is TRBJ2-3; D is perhaps TRBD1 (5 bases). From germline, CDR1 is MNHEY and CDR2 SVGEGT. Deletions cut 4 bases from V and 6 bases from J, with 14 bases between. The CDR3 runs 14 residues.

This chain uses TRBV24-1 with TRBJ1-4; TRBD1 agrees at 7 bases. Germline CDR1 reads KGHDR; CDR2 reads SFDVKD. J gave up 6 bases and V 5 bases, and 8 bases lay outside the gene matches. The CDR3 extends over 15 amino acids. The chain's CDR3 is CATSASDRNDEKLFF. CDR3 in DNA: TGTGCCACCAGTGCCTCGGACAGGAACGATGAAAAACTGTTTTTT.

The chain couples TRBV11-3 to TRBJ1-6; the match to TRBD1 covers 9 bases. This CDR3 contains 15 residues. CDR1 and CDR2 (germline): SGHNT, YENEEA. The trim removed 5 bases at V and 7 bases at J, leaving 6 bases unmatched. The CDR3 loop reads CASSLGTGPNSPLHF. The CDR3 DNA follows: TGTGCCAGCAGCCTGGGGACAGGGCCGAATTCACCCCTCCACTTT.

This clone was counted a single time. The CDR3 nucleotides read TGTGCCAGCGGACAGGGTGGCTATGGCTACACCTTC. Protein product: CASGQGGYGYTF. The chain is built from TRBV28 and TRBJ1-2, with 8 bases aligning to TRBD1. Germline values: CDR1 MDHEN, CDR2 SYDVKM. This CDR3 spans 12 amino acids. Trimming at V came to 8 bases and at J to 4 bases, leaving 3 bases not matched to a gene.

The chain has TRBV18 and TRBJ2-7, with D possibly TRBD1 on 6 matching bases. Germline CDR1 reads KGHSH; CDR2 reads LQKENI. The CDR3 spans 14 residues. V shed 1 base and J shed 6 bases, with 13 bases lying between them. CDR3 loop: CASSPRQGSGEQYF. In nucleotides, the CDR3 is TGTGCCAGCTCACCACGGCAGGGGTCAGGCGAGCAGTACTTC.

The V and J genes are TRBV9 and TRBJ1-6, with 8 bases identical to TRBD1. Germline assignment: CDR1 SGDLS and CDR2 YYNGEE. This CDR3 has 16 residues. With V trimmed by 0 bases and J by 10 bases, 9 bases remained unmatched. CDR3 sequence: CASSVGDRRSASPLHF. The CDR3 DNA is TGTGCCAGCAGCGTAGGGGACAGGAGAAGCGCGTCACCCCTCCACTTT. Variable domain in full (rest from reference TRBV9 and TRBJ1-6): DSGVTQTPKHLITATGQRVTLRCSPRSGDLSVYWYQQSLDQGLQFLIQYYNGEERAKGNILERFSAQQFPDLHSELNLSSLELGDSALYFCASSVGDRRSASPLHFGNGTRLTVT.

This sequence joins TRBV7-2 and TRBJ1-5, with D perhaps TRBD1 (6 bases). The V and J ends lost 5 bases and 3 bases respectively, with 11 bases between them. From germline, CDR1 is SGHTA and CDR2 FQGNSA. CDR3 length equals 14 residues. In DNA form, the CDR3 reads TGTGCCAGCAGCGGTTGGACAGTCAATCAGCCCCAGCATTTT. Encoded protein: CASSGWTVNQPQHF.

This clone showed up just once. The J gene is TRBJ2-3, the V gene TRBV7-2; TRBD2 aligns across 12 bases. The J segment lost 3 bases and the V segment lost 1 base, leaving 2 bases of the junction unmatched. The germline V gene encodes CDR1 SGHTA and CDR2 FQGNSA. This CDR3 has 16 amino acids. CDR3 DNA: TGTGCCAGCAGCTTAGAGCTAGCGGGGGGGACAGATACGCAGTATTTT. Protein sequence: CASSLELAGGTDTQYF.